Below are 13 T cell receptor beta chains sequenced from a single sample in a study of cytomegalovirus exposure and HLA in healthy donors. The PCR used 60 Vbeta and 13 Jbeta primers. Generated by immunoSEQ multiplex PCR, the TCRdb table keeps only in-frame clones and is missing some. The table for this sample gives around 100,000 clones. The material sequenced was PBMCs. The origin of the receptors is a man aged 40-55 years in good health and CMV-seronegative.

The chain links TRBV6-4 to TRBJ2-7, with 7 bases fitting TRBD2. Germline CDR1 and CDR2: MRHNA and SNTAGT. This CDR3 spans 13 amino acids. J was trimmed by 3 bases and V by 7 bases; bases with no gene match: 6. The CDR3 DNA is TGTGCCAGCAACGGGCGGGAGATCTACGAGCAGTACTTC. Its translation is CASNGREIYEQYF.

The genes are TRBV11-2 and TRBJ1-5; no clear D gene. V was cut by 2 bases and J by 4 bases, with 9 bases left in between. Germline CDR1 SGHAT, CDR2 FQNNGV. The CDR3 covers 14 residues. The CDR3 nucleotides are TGTGCCAGCAGCTTACTAGGTGGGAATCAGCCCCAGCATTTT. It is translated as CASSLLGGNQPQHF.

The chain combines TRBV7-6 with TRBJ1-3, with a tentative D call TRBD1 (6 bases). The germline gives CDR1 SGHVS, CDR2 FNYEAQ. CDR3 size: 15 residues. V was cut by 1 base and J by 7 bases, with 14 bases left in between. In DNA, the CDR3 is TGTGCCAGCAGCTTAGAGGCAGGGGTCTCTAACACCATATATTTT. This translates into CASSLEAGVSNTIYF.

Notes on this clone: The sample carries other DNA sequences with the same CDR3. DNA of the CDR3: TGTGCCAGCAGCTCAGGAGAGACCCAGTACTTC. It yields the protein CASSSGETQYF. The rearrangement joins TRBV7-9 to TRBJ2-5; D unresolved. The CDR3 spans 11 residues. Trimming pared 4 bases from V and 4 bases from J, leaving 4 bases between. Germline V CDR1 and CDR2: SEHNR, FQNEAQ (reference sequence).

This rearrangement joins TRBV5-8 to TRBJ1-2; D is perhaps TRBD1 (5 bases). This CDR3 has 13 amino acids. The germline CDR1 and CDR2 sequences are SGHTS and YDEGEE. With 5 bases removed from V and 4 bases from J, the gap between germline ends came to 12 bases. The CDR3 DNA is TGTGCCAGCAGGGTCCGGACAACCTATGGCTACACCTTC. It codes for CASRVRTTYGYTF.

This sequence joins TRBV9 and TRBJ2-3; the match to TRBD2 covers 8 bases. With V trimmed by 0 bases and J by 6 bases, 6 bases remained unmatched. The CDR3 runs to 15 residues. Germline CDR1 reads SGDLS; CDR2 reads YYNGEE. The CDR3 is CASSVGAGGPDTQYF. In DNA, the CDR3 is TGTGCCAGCAGCGTAGGGGCGGGAGGCCCCGATACGCAGTATTTT.

The genes are TRBV5-1 and TRBJ2-3, with D possibly being TRBD2 (6 bases). The CDR3 extends over 15 amino acids. Trimming removed 1 base at V and 2 bases at J, with 11 bases between. Germline V CDR1 and CDR2: SGHRS, YFSETQ. CDR3 sequence (DNA): TGCGCCAGCAGCTTGACCGGGGGTTCCACAGATACGCAGTATTTT. It translates to CASSLTGGSTDTQYF.

J is TRBJ1-1 and V is TRBV19; D is perhaps TRBD1 (5 bases). Germline V lookup: CDR1 LNHDA, CDR2 SQIVND (reference sequence). This CDR3 has 15 amino acids. Deletions cut 2 bases from V and 1 base from J, with 11 bases between. CDR3 region: CASSIIGQGNTEAFF. In nucleotides, the CDR3 is TGTGCCAGTAGTATAATCGGGCAGGGGAACACTGAAGCTTTCTTT.

V and J are TRBV6-1 and TRBJ1-1; no clear D. The germline gives CDR1 MNHNS, CDR2 SASEGT. V lost 2 bases and J 2 bases, leaving 9 bases between the germline ends. The CDR3 extends over 14 amino acids. This chain's CDR3 is CASSENAGNTEAFF. CDR3 DNA sequence: TGTGCCAGCAGTGAAAATGCGGGCAACACTGAAGCTTTCTTT.

The V call is TRBV2, the J call TRBJ2-2; 10 nucleotides match TRBD2. CDR1 is SNHLY, CDR2 FYNNEI, per germline. The CDR3 loop spans 15 amino acids. The V and J ends lost 5 bases and 7 bases, in that order; junction bases with no gene match: 7. The CDR3 loop is CASSSGLARGGELFF. In nucleotides, the CDR3 is TGTGCCAGCAGTTCGGGACTAGCGAGAGGCGGGGAGCTGTTTTTT.

This CDR3 is CAISAGLAVQETQYF. The DNA of the CDR3 is TGTGCCATCAGTGCGGGACTAGCGGTTCAAGAGACCCAGTACTTC. The chain uses TRBV10-3 and TRBJ2-5; 11 nucleotides align to TRBD2. In germline, CDR1 is ENHRY, CDR2 SYGVKD. V lost 4 bases and J lost 2; bases outside the gene matches: 3. The CDR3 runs to 15 residues.

CDR3 loop: CASSNTRQGQPQHF. Here the CDR3 DNA reads TGTGCCAGTAGTAACACCCGCCAGGGTCAGCCCCAGCATTTT. The rearrangement uses TRBV19 and TRBJ1-5, with a tentative D call TRBD1 (5 bases). The CDR3 sequence is 14 residues long. Germline CDR1 is LNHDA and CDR2 is SQIVND (reference sequence). V lost 4 bases, J lost 6 bases, and 13 bases lay in between.

V and J are TRBV5-6 and TRBJ2-7, with D tentatively TRBD1 (6 bases). Trimming shortened V by 5 bases and J by 0 bases, and 15 bases separated the two germline ends. CDR1 and CDR2 from the germline V gene are SGHDT and YYEEEE. The CDR3 is 15 amino acids. CDR3 region: CASRPRDTNSYEQYF. The CDR3 nucleotides read TGTGCCAGCAGGCCCCGGGACACAAACTCCTACGAGCAGTACTTC.